A single sample gave rise to the 18 T cell receptor beta chains below, sequenced in a study of blood T cell repertoires in COVID-19. Clones were read by immunoSEQ multiplex PCR, and TCRdb kept only the in-frame ones, dropping some. Here the sample spans approximately 280,000 clones, less than 85% being singletons. Sequenced: peripheral blood. These receptors all stem from a human donor with COVID-19, enrolled during active disease. The donor label of this sample is uncertain.

This clone was found a few times. V and J are TRBV11-3 and TRBJ2-1; 13 bases are a match to TRBD2. The CDR3 is 18 amino acids. V was pared by 4 bases and J by 2 bases, with 8 bases of the junction left unmatched. CDR1 and CDR2 (germline): SGHNT, YENEEA. DNA for the CDR3: TGTGCCAGCAGCTCCGGACTAGCGGGGGTTGGGGCCTACAATGAGCAGTTCTTC. It encodes CASSSGLAGVGAYNEQFF.

Remarks on this clone: The same CDR3 is also encoded by other DNA sequences in this sample. The chain recombines TRBV28 with TRBJ1-3; no reliable D call. Germline CDR1 and CDR2: MDHEN and SYDVKM. The germline V and J ends were trimmed by 3 bases and 4 bases, with 4 bases remaining between them. The length of the CDR3 is 12 residues. CDR3 amino acids: CASSFRGNTIYF. The CDR3 region has the DNA TGTGCCAGCAGTTTCAGGGGAAACACCATATATTTT.

The chain links TRBV7-9 to TRBJ2-1; D perhaps matches TRBD1 (6 bases). Trimming took 8 bases from V and 0 from J, leaving 11 bases between them. This CDR3 has 14 amino acids. Germline loops: CDR1 SEHNR, CDR2 FQNEAQ (reference sequence). This CDR3 is CASSQGGSYNEQFF. The CDR3 DNA sequence: TGTGCCAGCTCACAAGGGGGCTCCTACAATGAGCAGTTCTTC.

The chain employs TRBV28 and TRBJ1-6, with a weak D call TRBD1 (5 bases). Germline V gene lookup returns CDR1 MDHEN and CDR2 SYDVKM. Trimming stripped 8 bases from V and 6 bases from J, with 14 bases between. This CDR3 comprises 14 residues. CDR3: CASRHRIINSPLHF. CDR3 nucleotide sequence: TGTGCCAGCCGTCACAGGATAATTAATTCACCCCTCCACTTT.

This rearrangement joins TRBV30 to TRBJ1-6, with 8 bases matching TRBD1. V dropped 7 bases and J dropped 0; count of bases not matched to a gene: 8. Germline V gene data show CDR1 as GTSNPN and CDR2 as SVGIG (reference sequence). CDR3 size: 16 residues. CDR3 in amino acids: CALDQGASSYNSPLHF. Written as DNA, the CDR3 is TGTGCCTTGGACCAGGGGGCGAGCTCCTATAATTCACCCCTCCACTTT.

The chain is built from TRBV5-6 and TRBJ1-2; D uncertain. CDR1 and CDR2 from the germline V gene are SGHDT and YYEEEE. Trimming shortened V by 4 bases and J by 4 bases, and 20 bases separated the two germline ends. This CDR3 has 16 residues. CDR3 amino acids: CASSLYPENAGYGYTF. For the CDR3, the DNA is TGTGCCAGCAGCCTCTATCCAGAGAATGCGGGCTATGGCTACACCTTC.

This clone came up once. Other DNA sequences in this specimen translate into the identical CDR3. V and J are TRBV11-2 and TRBJ2-2; D may be TRBD1 (7 bases). The CDR3 covers 16 residues. Germline V CDR1 and CDR2: SGHAT, FQNNGV. V lost 1 base and J lost 4, with 13 bases in between. CDR3 nucleotide sequence: TGTGCCAGCAGCTTAGTCATCCAGGGGGGCACCGGGGAGCTGTTTTTT. This encodes CASSLVIQGGTGELFF.

The chain is built from TRBV2 and TRBJ2-2, with D tentatively TRBD2 (6 bases). CDR3 length equals 15 residues. Germline assignment: CDR1 SNHLY and CDR2 FYNNEI. The V gene lost 6 bases and the J gene lost 1 base, with 12 bases spanning the gap. Written as DNA, the CDR3 is TGTGCCAGCAGCGACGGGACTTGGAACACCGGGGAGCTGTTTTTT. Protein sequence: CASSDGTWNTGELFF.

The chain combines TRBV3-1 (or the pseudogene TRBV3-2) with TRBJ2-7; 7 positions agree with TRBD1. Trimming removed 4 bases from V and 5 bases from J; junction bases left unmatched: 11. Germline V gene sequence: CDR1 LGHDT, CDR2 YNNKEL (reference sequence). The CDR3 is made up of 15 amino acids. DNA of the CDR3: TGTGCCAGCAGCCTCCGGACAGGTGTCAGCCACGAGCAGTACTTC. Amino acids: CASSLRTGVSHEQYF.

The chain carries TRBV27 and TRBJ2-7; D perhaps matches TRBD2 (7 bases). CDR3 length equals 17 residues. V was trimmed by 6 bases and J by 3 bases, leaving 24 bases between them. CDR1 and CDR2 (germline): MNHEY, SMNVEV (reference sequence). The DNA for the CDR3 is TGTGCCAGCAGCCCAGTTATCGTTAGGGGGGGAGGCTACGAGCAGTACTTC. Translating gives CASSPVIVRGGGYEQYF.

The J gene is TRBJ1-6, the V gene TRBV25-1; D remains unclear. The ends were cut back, 4 bases at V and 4 bases at J, with 11 bases in the middle. Germline-derived CDR1 and CDR2 are MGHDK and SYGVNS. The CDR3 has 15 amino acids. This CDR3 reads CASSAPREYNSPLHF. Written as DNA, the CDR3 is TGTGCCAGCAGTGCCCCAAGGGAGTATAATTCACCCCTCCACTTT.

The table lists this clone with a few counts. The genes are TRBV6-2 or TRBV6-3 and TRBJ1-1, with D unresolved. This CDR3 region has 13 residues. CDR1 and CDR2 from the germline V gene are MNHEY and SVGEGT. The ends were cut back, 4 bases at V and 0 bases at J, with 6 bases in the middle. CDR3 protein: CASSSEVNTEAFF. CDR3 nucleotide sequence: TGTGCCAGCAGTTCAGAGGTGAACACTGAAGCTTTCTTT.

Written as DNA, the CDR3 is TGTGCCAGCAGCCTCGACACTCCCTCCTACAATGAGCAGTTCTTC. Translating gives CASSLDTPSYNEQFF. This chain uses TRBV3-1 (or the pseudogene TRBV3-2) with TRBJ2-1, with D unclear. Germline assignment: CDR1 LGHDT and CDR2 YNNKEL (reference sequence). This CDR3 spans 15 amino acids. Trimming cost V 4 bases and J 0 bases, with 10 bases left between them.

The V gene is TRBV27, the J gene TRBJ2-1; 9 bases match TRBD1. The CDR3 sequence is 15 residues long. J gave up 3 bases and V 5 bases, and 5 bases lay outside the gene matches. Germline-derived CDR1 and CDR2 are MNHEY and SMNVEV (reference sequence). The CDR3 is CASSPRTGVYNEQFF. The CDR3 bases are TGTGCCAGCAGTCCGAGGACAGGGGTCTACAATGAGCAGTTCTTC.

The V gene is TRBV6-2 or TRBV6-3, the J gene TRBJ1-2; TRBD1 might be the D (6 bases). The germline V gene has CDR1 MNHEY and CDR2 SVGEGT. Trimming cost V 0 bases and J 3 bases, with 11 bases left between them. The CDR3 is 15 amino acids. CDR3 region: CASSYSFSGDYGYTF. The CDR3 DNA reads TGTGCCAGCAGTTACTCGTTTTCAGGGGACTATGGCTACACCTTC.

This clone was seen once. This chain connects TRBV14 to TRBJ1-4, with TRBD1 matching over 8 bases. Losses at the gene ends were 1 base for V and 6 bases for J; bases not matched to a gene: 4. Germline assignment: CDR1 SGHDN and CDR2 FVKESK. This CDR3 spans 15 amino acids. CDR3 loop: CASSQVQGAYEKLFF. DNA of the CDR3: TGTGCCAGCAGCCAAGTTCAGGGGGCATATGAAAAACTGTTTTTT. Full variable domain (remainder filled in from reference TRBV14 and TRBJ1-4): EAGVTQFPSHSVIEKGQTVTLRCDPISGHDNLYWYRRVMGKEIKFLLHFVKESKQDESGMPNNRFLAERTGGTYSTLKVQPAELEDSGVYFCASSQVQGAYEKLFFGSGTQLSVL.

The V and J genes are TRBV20-1 and TRBJ2-1; 9 nucleotides align to TRBD1. Germline V gives CDR1 DFQATT, CDR2 SNEGSKA (reference sequence). This CDR3 region has 11 residues. V was clipped by 3 bases and J by 15 bases; unmatched bases: 6. CDR3 residues: CSASGQGWGFF. The CDR3 DNA reads TGCAGTGCTAGTGGACAGGGGTGGGGGTTCTTC.

CDR3 region: CASSLLRDRVTDTQYF. Here the CDR3 DNA reads TGTGCCAGTAGTCTTCTCCGGGACAGGGTAACAGATACGCAGTATTTT. V is TRBV19 and J is TRBJ2-3; 9 nucleotides agree with TRBD1. This CDR3 has 16 amino acids. Per the germline V gene, CDR1 is LNHDA and CDR2 is SQIVND (reference sequence). V gave up 5 bases and J gave up 3 bases; unmatched junction bases: 9.